A selection of T cell receptor beta chains follows, all from one sample in a study of T-cell reconstitution after alpha-beta-depleted transplantation in children. One entry per CDR3 protein results from TCRdb running MiXCR on the PCR reads. The data hold hundreds of thousands of distinct CDR3 sequences, with around 9.1% observed a single time. Sample: PBMCs, taken before TCRalphabeta/CD19-depleted stem cell transplant. These receptors originate from a boy under three years old with acute myeloid leukemia, due to receive a stem cell transplant. The CDR3 runs from the conserved cysteine through the conserved F or W. D genes are given only for firm matches. The listing skips clone size in some rows; elsewhere it reads once, few, many or a size class.

>TRBV3-1|17|TRBJ2-5|-|-
CASSQGSRGPRGETQYF
TGTGCCAGCAGCCAGGGGTCTCGGGGACCGCGGGGAGAGACCCAGTACTTC
>TRBV12-3/TRBV12-4|15|TRBJ2-5|TRBD2|many
CASTAGGGPGETQYF
TGTGCCAGCACGGCGGGAGGCGGCCCCGGGGAGACCCAGTACTTC
>TRBV12-3/TRBV12-4|13|TRBJ2-7|TRBD2|many
CASSPSGSYEQYF
TGTGCCAGCAGTCCGAGCGGGAGCTACGAGCAGTACTTC
>TRBV20-1|17|TRBJ1-1|TRBD1|many
CSARDTGTGGANTEAFF
TGCAGTGCTAGAGATACCGGGACAGGGGGCGCGAACACTGAAGCTTTCTTT
>TRBV12-3/TRBV12-4|11|TRBJ2-3|-|many
CASSLGQRLYF
TGTGCCAGTAGTTTAGGACAGAGACTGTATTTT
>TRBV2|12|TRBJ2-5|-|many
CASSGLEETQYF
TGTGCCAGCAGTGGCCTCGAGGAGACCCAGTACTTC
>TRBV7-9|14|TRBJ2-3|TRBD2|many
CASSWSGGGDTQYF
TGTGCCAGCAGCTGGAGCGGGGGGGGAGATACGCAGTATTTT
>TRBV20-1|13|TRBJ2-7|-|-
CSARGSLTYEQYF
TGCAGTGCTAGAGGCAGTTTAACCTACGAGCAGTACTTC
>TRBV2|13|TRBJ1-5|-|many
CASRPGPNQPQHF
TGTGCCAGCAGACCGGGACCTAATCAGCCCCAGCATTTT
>TRBV27|13|TRBJ2-7|-|many
CASSSTLSYEQYF
TGTGCCAGCAGTTCGACACTTTCCTACGAGCAGTACTTC
>TRBV10-3|13|TRBJ2-3|-|few
CAISVSRGDTQYF
TGTGCCATCAGTGTTTCTAGGGGGGATACGCAGTATTTT
>TRBV20-1|15|TRBJ1-5|-|-
CSARRQTISNQPQHF
TGCAGTGCTAGAAGGCAGACTATTAGCAATCAGCCCCAGCATTTT
>TRBV7-2|15|TRBJ1-2|-|many
CASSLARNRAYGYTF
TGTGCCAGCAGCTTAGCCCGGAACAGGGCCTATGGCTACACCTTC
>TRBV4-1|15|TRBJ1-2|-|few
CASSQVPGRGYGYTF
TGCGCCAGCAGCCAAGTTCCAGGTCGAGGGTATGGCTACACCTTC
>TRBV10-3|13|TRBJ2-4|-|many
CAIRERSSNIQYF
TGTGCCATCAGAGAGCGGAGCAGTAACATTCAGTACTTC
>TRBV11-2|17|TRBJ1-1|-|few
CASSLDGYSFPQGEAFF
TGTGCCAGCAGCTTAGACGGTTATTCGTTTCCACAGGGTGAAGCTTTCTTT
>TRBV28|16|TRBJ2-5|-|few
CASRRAPRAPQETQYF
TGTGCCAGCAGACGTGCCCCCCGGGCTCCACAAGAGACCCAGTACTTC
>TRBV11-2|14|TRBJ2-7|-|many
CASSPRTPNYEQYF
TGTGCCAGCAGCCCCCGGACGCCCAACTACGAGCAGTACTTC
>TRBV9|17|TRBJ1-3|-|many
CASSVGPRLDSGNTIYF
TGTGCCAGCAGCGTAGGTCCGCGGTTGGACTCTGGAAACACCATATATTTT
>TRBV7-9|12|TRBJ1-4|-|few
CFSPATNEKLFF
TGTTTCTCACCGGCAACTAATGAAAAACTGTTTTTT
>TRBV9|15|TRBJ2-7|-|many
CASSLRGGRSYEQYF
TGTGCCAGCAGCCTGAGGGGGGGACGCTCCTACGAGCAGTACTTC
>TRBV28|17|TRBJ2-5|-|many
CASSLWVVSLLTETQYF
TGTGCCAGCAGTTTATGGGTTGTCAGCCTTTTAACGGAGACCCAGTACTTC
>TRBV12-3/TRBV12-4|16|TRBJ2-3|TRBD2|few
CASSLWDYTGTDTQYF
TGTGCCAGCAGTTTATGGGACTATACGGGGACAGATACGCAGTATTTT
>TRBV3-1|16|TRBJ2-6|-|many
CASSQEGASGANVLTF
TGTGCCAGCAGCCAAGAAGGTGCCTCTGGGGCCAACGTCCTGACTTTC
>TRBV6-5|15|TRBJ2-5|TRBD2|many
CASSFGTSGKKTQYF
TGTGCCAGCAGTTTCGGGACTAGCGGGAAAAAGACCCAGTACTTC
>TRBV28|18|TRBJ1-5|-|many
CASSRPWWDPNSNQPQHF
TGTGCCAGCAGCCGCCCTTGGTGGGACCCTAATAGCAATCAGCCCCAGCATTTT
>TRBV7-3|14|TRBJ2-3|TRBD1|-
CASSAPGTGDTQYF
TGTGCCAGCAGCGCGCCTGGGACAGGAGATACGCAGTATTTT
>TRBV20-1|15|TRBJ1-5|-|few
CSARAEQGRNQPQHF
TGCAGTGCTAGAGCGGAACAGGGCCGCAATCAGCCCCAGCATTTT
>TRBV10-3|14|TRBJ1-5|-|-
CAISEGQIGIAQHF
TGTGCCATCAGTGAGGGGCAGATCGGGATTGCCCAGCATTTT
>TRBV7-9|16|TRBJ2-3|TRBD2|-
CASSGRLAGGRDTQYF
TGTGCCAGCAGCGGCCGACTAGCGGGAGGACGAGATACGCAGTATTTT
>TRBV20-1|13|TRBJ1-3|-|many
CSASRPDGNTIYF
TGCAGTGCTAGCCGGCCCGATGGAAACACCATATATTTT
>TRBV7-2|15|TRBJ1-2|-|many
CASSSGGDLSYGYTF
TGTGCCAGCAGCTCAGGCGGGGATCTGAGCTATGGCTACACCTTC
>TRBV18|12|TRBJ2-3|TRBD2|few
CASSDDRGLRYF
TGTGCCAGCTCAGACGATAGGGGACTAAGGTATTTT
>TRBV9|13|TRBJ2-1|-|many
CASSVPPYNEQFF
TGTGCCAGCAGCGTCCCCCCTTACAATGAGCAGTTCTTC
>TRBV4-3|15|TRBJ2-7|TRBD2|many
CASSQWGGSGYEQYF
TGCGCCAGCAGCCAATGGGGCGGGAGTGGTTACGAGCAGTACTTC
>TRBV12-3/TRBV12-4|15|TRBJ2-2|TRBD2|many
CASSPSGTGTGELFF
TGTGCCAGCAGTCCTAGCGGGACGGGCACCGGGGAGCTGTTTTTT
>TRBV9|14|TRBJ2-1|-|many
CASSVWERYNEQFF
TGTGCCAGCAGCGTATGGGAGCGCTACAATGAGCAGTTCTTC
>TRBV28|13|TRBJ2-7|-|many
CASKGQIPYEQYF
TGTGCCAGCAAAGGGCAGATTCCCTACGAGCAGTACTTC